This paragraph reports one T cell receptor beta chain. Its specificity is not known. Vbeta (60) and Jbeta (13) primers were used in the PCR. Sequencing was performed with immunoSEQ multiplex PCR; in TCRdb, only in-frame clones are kept and a portion is missing. The data show 140,000 to 150,000 clones, with 73% seen just once and 1.5% to 2% held by the top ten. This sample stems from a study of cytomegalovirus exposure and HLA in healthy donors. General study findings and limits: It was in a later analysis that TCR association rates were seen to vary by HLA locus, highest for DRB1 and lowest for HLA-C. Under in vitro conditions, a few CMV-associated chains were confirmed as specific for CMV antigens. Roughly uniform sequencing depth across donors was assumed, possibly incorrectly. In a later analysis, an Asian-associated ancestry cluster reportedly showed fewer N-insertions than the roughly 710-donor mean.

The sequencing input was PBMCs. This sequence was found in a woman under 30 in good health and CMV-seronegative.

CDR3 amino acids: CASSFKTGYREQYF. The CDR3 bases are TGTGCCAGCAGTTTTAAGACAGGGTACCGCGAGCAGTACTTC. The chain employs TRBV28 and TRBJ2-7; 7 nucleotides agree with TRBD1. Germline V gene data show CDR1 as MDHEN and CDR2 as SYDVKM. CDR3 size: 14 residues. V trimming: 3 bases; J trimming: 6 bases; junction bases outside the gene matches: 8.